Shown below are 27 T cell receptor beta chains from a single sample sequenced in a study of T cell responses to AZD1222 COVID-19 vaccine. Repertoires were generated with immunoSEQ multiplex PCR, while TCRdb's copy carries only in-frame clones and drops some. Found here are some 150,000 clones, around 85% of them singletons; the top ten hold around 7.9%. The sample in question was peripheral blood, obtained 28 days after the second dose of the MenACWY control vaccine. The origin of the receptors is an adult who received the MenACWY meningococcal vaccine as a control.

This clone was seen only once. The gene calls are TRBV3-1 (or the pseudogene TRBV3-2) and TRBJ1-1; D is unclear. V lost 1 base to trimming and J lost 8 bases, with 8 bases between them. Germline lookup yields CDR1 LGHDT and CDR2 YNNKEL (reference sequence). The CDR3 totals 12 residues. The CDR3: CASSQGRGEAFF. The CDR3 nucleotides read TGTGCCAGCAGCCAAGGGCGTGGGGAAGCTTTCTTT.

The CDR3 bases are TGTGCCAGCAGCTTAGCGGGAGGGGAGCAGTACGTC. This codes for CASSLAGGEQYV. This rearrangement joins TRBV7-8 to TRBJ2-7; 7 bases fit TRBD2. The CDR3 is 12 amino acids. CDR1 is SGHVS and CDR2 is FQNEAQ in the germline V gene. The ends lost 0 bases at V and 7 bases at J; junction bases unmatched: 0.

The sample holds one count of this clone. V gene TRBV6-5 combines with J gene TRBJ1-1; 8 positions agree with TRBD1. Germline V CDR1 and CDR2: MNHEY, SVGAGI. The junction had 8 bases not matched to a gene; V was cut back by 7 bases and J by 4 bases. This CDR3 comprises 14 residues. The CDR3 coding sequence is TGTGCCAGCAACCCAGGGGGCAAGGGCACTGAAGCTTTCTTT. Translation: CASNPGGKGTEAFF.

The chain employs TRBV9 and TRBJ2-6; weak D call: TRBD1 (5 bases). CDR1 and CDR2 from the germline V gene are SGDLS and YYNGEE. CDR3 length: 16 residues. Deletions cut 1 base from V and 2 bases from J, with 10 bases between. The CDR3 nucleotides are TGTGCCAGCAGCGTATCCACAGGCGCTGGGGCCAACGTCCTGACTTTC. This gives the protein CASSVSTGAGANVLTF.

This chain joins TRBV15 and TRBJ2-7; D gene ambiguous. V lost 0 bases, J lost 5 bases, and 8 bases lay in between. CDR1 is LNHNV and CDR2 is YYDKDF in the germline V gene (reference sequence). This CDR3 has 13 residues. As DNA, the CDR3 is TGTGCCACCAGCAGAGATGGTGCGCACGAGCAGTACTTC. Translating it yields CATSRDGAHEQYF.

The V call is TRBV15, the J call TRBJ2-3; D is undetermined. In germline, CDR1 is LNHNV, CDR2 YYDKDF (reference sequence). CDR3 length: 17 amino acids. With 0 bases removed from V and 2 bases from J, the gap between germline ends came to 15 bases. CDR3 in DNA: TGTGCCACCAGCAGAGATATCAGAGCTATCCTCACAGATACGCAGTATTTT. Translation: CATSRDIRAILTDTQYF. The complete variable domain, with remaining parts taken from reference TRBV15 and TRBJ2-3, reads DAMVIQNPRYQVTQFGKPVTLSCSQTLNHNVMYWYQQKSSQAPKLLFHYYDKDFNNEADTPDNFQSRRPNTSFCFLDIRSPGLGDTAMYLCATSRDIRAILTDTQYFGPGTRLTVL.

The chain is built from TRBV29-1 and TRBJ2-2; 7 bases are a match to TRBD1. CDR3 length: 12 amino acids. CDR1 is SQVTM and CDR2 is ANQGSEA in the germline V gene. V was clipped by 6 bases and J by 7 bases; unmatched bases: 5. DNA for the CDR3: TGCAGCGTGCGGACAGGAGTCGGGGAGCTGTTTTTT. Its protein is CSVRTGVGELFF.

The gene calls are TRBV11-2 and TRBJ2-5, with 7 bases identical to TRBD1. The CDR3 runs 14 residues. The V gene's germline CDR1 is SGHAT and CDR2 FQNNGV. The junction had 5 bases not matched to a gene; V was cut back by 5 bases and J by 2 bases. The CDR3 DNA follows: TGTGCCAGCAGCCCGCGGACAGGACAAGAGACCCAGTACTTC. Translated, it gives CASSPRTGQETQYF.

This rearrangement joins TRBV27 to TRBJ1-6; D call uncertain. Germline CDR1 is MNHEY and CDR2 is SMNVEV (reference sequence). The V gene lost 3 bases and the J gene lost 0 bases, with 12 bases spanning the gap. The CDR3 contains 17 residues. CDR3 DNA: TGTGCCAGCAGTTTGGTGCGGGCGAGCTCCTATAATTCACCCCTCCACTTT. Protein: CASSLVRASSYNSPLHF.

This chain links TRBV2 with TRBJ2-7; D remains ambiguous. Germline V lookup: CDR1 SNHLY, CDR2 FYNNEI. This CDR3 is 11 amino acids long. V gave up 7 bases and J gave up 10 bases, with 14 bases separating them. CDR3 DNA sequence: TGTGCCAGCAAGGACCTTTCGGAACAGTACGTC. It specifies CASKDLSEQYV.

Here the CDR3 DNA reads TGTGCCAGCAGTGACAAAGGGGCTGAAACTGAGCAGAATCAGCCCCAGCATTTT. This sequence encodes CASSDKGAETEQNQPQHF. The rearrangement uses TRBV6-4 and TRBJ1-5, with D possibly matching TRBD1 (5 bases). Per the germline V gene, CDR1 is MRHNA and CDR2 is SNTAGT. This CDR3 contains 18 residues. Trimming took 2 bases from V and 4 from J, leaving 21 bases between them.

Here the CDR3 reads CASTSDRGRRGYTF. The CDR3 DNA reads as TGTGCCAGCACTTCGGACAGGGGGCGACGTGGCTACACCTTC. This chain connects TRBV6-6 to TRBJ1-2; TRBD1 agrees at 11 bases. J gave up 7 bases and V 7 bases, and 8 bases lay outside the gene matches. Germline CDR1 MNHNY, CDR2 SVGAGI (reference sequence). The CDR3 has 14 amino acids.

This clone appeared a few times. Here the CDR3 reads CATSGGTGANYGYTF. CDR3 in DNA: TGTGCCACCAGCGGTGGGACAGGGGCTAACTATGGCTACACCTTC. The chain employs TRBV15 and TRBJ1-2, with 10 bases matching TRBD1. The germline CDR1 and CDR2 sequences are LNHNV and YYDKDF (reference sequence). The CDR3 runs to 15 residues. Losses at the gene ends were 5 bases for V and 0 bases for J; bases not matched to a gene: 3.

The V and J genes are TRBV5-4 and TRBJ1-3, with D uncertain. The V end was cut by 4 bases, the J end by 4 bases, with 12 bases between. Germline-derived CDR1 and CDR2 are SGHNT and YYREEE (reference sequence). This CDR3 is built from 14 residues. The CDR3 nucleotides are TGTGCCAGCAGCCTCGGACGGGAAGGAAACACCATATATTTT. Protein sequence: CASSLGREGNTIYF. The full variable domain, completed using reference TRBV5-4 and TRBJ1-3, is ETGVTQSPTHLIKTRGQQVTLRCSSQSGHNTVSWYQQALGQGPQFIFQYYREEENGRGNFPPRFSGLQFPNYSSELNVNALELDDSALYLCASSLGREGNTIYFGEGSWLTVV.

The chain uses TRBV5-1 and TRBJ1-5; 9 nucleotides line up with TRBD1. Germline-derived CDR1 and CDR2 are SGHRS and YFSETQ. The CDR3 loop spans 14 amino acids. The J segment lost 7 bases and the V segment lost 4 bases, leaving 6 bases of the junction unmatched. The CDR3 is CASSPTGGSQPQHF. The CDR3 DNA reads as TGCGCCAGCAGCCCGACAGGGGGATCCCAGCCCCAGCATTTT.

CDR3 nucleotides: TGCGCCAGCAGCTCAAGACAGGCTAGTACCGGGGAGCTGTTTTTT. It codes for CASSSRQASTGELFF. The chain employs TRBV5-1 and TRBJ2-2; weak D call: TRBD1 (6 bases). Trimming took off 3 bases at V and 5 bases at J, with 14 bases between the two ends. The germline gives CDR1 SGHRS, CDR2 YFSETQ. This CDR3 is built from 15 residues. The variable domain in full, completed from reference TRBV5-1 and TRBJ2-2, reads KAGVTQTPRYLIKTRGQQVTLSCSPISGHRSVSWYQQTPGQGLQFLFEYFSETQRNKGNFPGRFSGRQFSNSRSEMNVSTLELGDSALYLCASSSRQASTGELFFGEGSRLTVL.

The chain has TRBV5-1 and TRBJ1-1; D is undetermined. The CDR3 is made up of 14 amino acids. Trimming left V 1 base short and J 1 base short, with 8 bases between. In germline, CDR1 is SGHRS, CDR2 YFSETQ. CDR3 coding DNA: TGCGCCAGCAGCTTGATGAGGGAGAACACTGAAGCTTTCTTT. This encodes CASSLMRENTEAFF.

This chain joins TRBV7-9 and TRBJ2-1, with 10 bases identical to TRBD1. V was clipped by 5 bases and J by 6 bases; unmatched bases: 10. The V gene's germline CDR1 is SEHNR and CDR2 FQNEAQ (reference sequence). The CDR3 consists of 16 residues. The CDR3 loop is CASSQPPGQGTNEQFF. Here the CDR3 DNA reads TGTGCCAGCAGCCAACCGCCGGGACAGGGGACCAATGAGCAGTTCTTC. The full variable domain, completed using reference TRBV7-9 and TRBJ2-1, is DTGVSQNPRHKITKRGQNVTFRCDPISEHNRLYWYRQTLGQGPEFLTYFQNEAQLEKSRLLSDRFSAERPKGSFSTLEIQRTEQGDSAMYLCASSQPPGQGTNEQFFGPGTRLTVL.

The chain joins TRBV13 to TRBJ2-6; the D is unclear. The CDR3 contains 15 residues. Per germline, CDR1 PRHDT and CDR2 FYEKMQ (reference sequence). Trimming shortened V by 0 bases and J by 1 base, and 4 bases separated the two germline ends. The CDR3 here is CASSLGGSGANVLTF. CDR3 bases: TGTGCCAGCAGCTTAGGGGGTTCTGGGGCCAACGTCCTGACTTTC.

The chain recombines TRBV10-2 with TRBJ2-3, with TRBD2 as a possible D gene (7 bases). The length of the CDR3 is 12 residues. The V gene's germline CDR1 is WSHSY and CDR2 SAAADI. V gave up 4 bases and J gave up 9 bases, with 11 bases separating them. CDR3 bases: TGCGCCAGCAGTGGCGAGGGGGGGACGCAGTATTTT. Translated, it gives CASSGEGGTQYF.

The chain links TRBV12-3 or TRBV12-4 to TRBJ2-7; tentative D call: TRBD1 (5 bases). This CDR3 is 13 amino acids long. V was cut by 6 bases and J by 7 bases, with 16 bases left in between. The CDR3 DNA reads TGTGCCAGCAGCGATGGGGCTGGGGTAGAGCAGTACTTC. Translating it yields CASSDGAGVEQYF.

This clone was observed at least ten times. The chain employs TRBV7-9 and TRBJ2-1; unclear D gene. This CDR3 region has 12 residues. Trimming left V 5 bases short and J 13 bases short, with 15 bases between. Germline CDR1 and CDR2: SEHNR and FQNEAQ (reference sequence). CDR3 bases: TGTGCCAGCAGCACCCGGAAGGGAAATCAGTTCTTC. It yields the protein CASSTRKGNQFF.

The chain uses TRBV2 and TRBJ2-1, with TRBD2 as a possible D gene (6 bases). Germline CDR1 SNHLY, CDR2 FYNNEI. Trimming stripped 6 bases from V and 12 bases from J, with 24 bases between. The CDR3 has 15 residues. DNA of the CDR3: TGTGCCAGCAGCCGACCCGGGACTCACAATGAGTGGCAGTTCTTC. It is translated as CASSRPGTHNEWQFF.

V and J are TRBV10-3 and TRBJ1-6; D remains ambiguous. The V gene's germline CDR1 is ENHRY and CDR2 SYGVKD. The CDR3 is made up of 14 amino acids. Between the trimmed V and J ends, which lost 3 bases and 7 bases, there was a span of 10 bases. CDR3 nucleotides: TGTGCCATCAGTGAACTCGGACGAAATTCACCCCTCCACTTT. It is translated as CAISELGRNSPLHF.

The rearrangement uses TRBV5-1 and TRBJ2-1; 12 bases are shared with TRBD2. The CDR3 loop spans 16 amino acids. Germline CDR1 reads SGHRS; CDR2 reads YFSETQ. V lost 1 base and J lost 2; bases outside the gene matches: 1. DNA of the CDR3: TGCGCCAGCAGCTTGACTAGCGGGAGGCCCTACAATGAGCAGTTCTTC. Encoded protein: CASSLTSGRPYNEQFF.

The gene calls are TRBV5-6 and TRBJ1-3; no definite D call. Trimming took off 0 bases at V and 0 bases at J, with 7 bases between the two ends. CDR3 length: 15 residues. The V gene's germline CDR1 is SGHDT and CDR2 YYEEEE. This CDR3 reads CASSLDTFSGNTIYF. CDR3 coding DNA: TGTGCCAGCAGCTTGGATACATTCTCTGGAAACACCATATATTTT. The variable domain in full, completed from reference TRBV5-6 and TRBJ1-3, reads DAGVTQSPTHLIKTRGQQVTLRCSPKSGHDTVSWYQQALGQGPQFIFQYYEEEERQRGNFPDRFSGHQFPNYSSELNVNALLLGDSALYLCASSLDTFSGNTIYFGEGSWLTVV.

The rearrangement joins TRBV6-7 to TRBJ1-5; D perhaps matches TRBD1 (5 bases). TRBV6-7 falls under the ORF class, with uncertain function. V gave up 6 bases and J gave up 1 base, with 16 bases separating them. This CDR3 has 16 amino acids. This chain's CDR3 is CASSPSGTLSNQPQHF. In nucleotides, the CDR3 is TGTGCCAGCAGCCCCTCCGGGACTTTGAGCAATCAGCCCCAGCATTTT.